The present TCR beta chain was sequenced within a study of Ad26.COV2.S vaccination and SARS-CoV-2 variants. Study at large: In the COV1001 trial, the donor was in the Ad26.COV2.S arm. Study-level findings and limits: Reports say spike-specific CD8+ and CD4+ T cell responses covered substantial breadth after vaccination.

Sequencing was performed with immunoSEQ multiplex PCR; in TCRdb, only in-frame clones are kept and a portion is missing. Among over 400,000 clones listed, roughly 90% were seen once. A word on this clone: Its target is not known.

Treatment defined: 15 to 20 received Ad26.COV2.S at low or high dose, single or two shots; 5 received placebo; per-sample allocation not given. Each sample was drawn 63 days after the first injection (of vaccine or placebo). The V end lost 1 base, the J end lost 1 base, and 10 bases lay between the germline ends. CDR3 length equals 16 residues. Germline V lookup: CDR1 LGHDT, CDR2 YNNKEL (reference sequence). Specimen: peripheral blood, collected in a trial of Ad26.COV2.S vaccine versus placebo. This clonotype was obtained from a person between 18 and 65 years old who received the Ad26.COV2.S COVID-19 vaccine or a placebo. The rearrangement links TRBV3-1 (or the pseudogene TRBV3-2) to TRBJ2-2, with a weak D call TRBD2 (5 bases). The CDR3 protein is CASSQGRGWNTGELFF. The CDR3 DNA reads as TGTGCCAGCAGCCAAGGGAGAGGGTGGAACACCGGGGAGCTGTTTTTT.